The rows below give T cell receptor beta chains drawn from one sample of a study of blood T cell repertoires in COVID-19. Clones were sequenced by immunoSEQ multiplex PCR, and TCRdb holds only the in-frame ones, with some missing. The table includes approximately 140,000 clones, 70% to 90% detected once. Sequencing input: peripheral blood. These receptors were collected from a human donor in a cohort sampled during active COVID-19. Both conserved end residues are part of each CDR3. D genes are given only for firm matches. Clone size, where shown, is once, few, many, or a class for clones that have expanded.

V: TRBV2
length: 15
J: TRBJ1-2
D: TRBD1
size: NA
DNA: TGTGCCAGCAGCGTAGGGACAGACCGTTTCTATGGCTACACCTTC
CDR3: CASSVGTDRFYGYTF

V: TRBV6-1
length: 13
J: TRBJ1-2
D: NA
size: NA
DNA: TGTGCCAGCAGTGAGACTCCCCCTCAGGGCTACACCTTC
CDR3: CASSETPPQGYTF

V: TRBV5-1
length: 18
J: TRBJ2-3
D: TRBD2
size: once
DNA: TGCGCCAGCAGAGCTCCCCCCCCCGGACTAGCGGGGGGTTATACGCAGTATTTT
CDR3: CASRAPPPGLAGGYTQYF

V: TRBV9
length: 13
J: TRBJ2-3
D: NA
size: NA
DNA: TGTGCCAGCGGCCTGACAGCCACAGATACGCAGTATTTT
CDR3: CASGLTATDTQYF

V: TRBV14
length: 17
J: TRBJ1-2
D: NA
size: NA
DNA: TGTGCCAGCAGCCAAGATAGATCCCCACTGAAGAACTATGGCTACACCTTC
CDR3: CASSQDRSPLKNYGYTF

V: TRBV6-5
length: 13
J: TRBJ1-3
D: NA
size: NA
DNA: TGTGCCAGCAGAGAGAGCTCCGGAAACACCATATATTTT
CDR3: CASRESSGNTIYF

V: TRBV4-1
length: 15
J: TRBJ1-6
D: TRBD1
size: NA
DNA: TGCGCCAGCAGCCAAGGGACAGGGGGCAGTTCACCCCTCCACTTT
CDR3: CASSQGTGGSSPLHF

V: TRBV4-1
length: 16
J: TRBJ1-3
D: NA
size: NA
DNA: TGCGCCAGCAGCCAAGCTGGCCGGAGCTCTGGAAACACCATATATTTT
CDR3: CASSQAGRSSGNTIYF

V: TRBV7-2
length: 13
J: TRBJ2-5
D: TRBD2
size: NA
DNA: TGTGCCAGCAGGCTTGGGACTAGCGAGACCCAGTACTTC
CDR3: CASRLGTSETQYF

V: TRBV3-1/TRBV3-2
length: 14
J: TRBJ1-1
D: TRBD1
size: once
DNA: TGTGCCAGCAGCCAAGGCTTACAGGGGGCGGAAGCTTTCTTT
CDR3: CASSQGLQGAEAFF

V: TRBV19
length: 19
J: TRBJ1-5
D: NA
size: few
DNA: TGTGCCAGTAGTATCACCTTTACAGGGCCGGGGTATAGCAATCAGCCCCAGCATTTT
CDR3: CASSITFTGPGYSNQPQHF

V: TRBV5-4
length: 15
J: TRBJ2-3
D: NA
size: NA
DNA: TGTGCCAGCAGCTTGGCCGGGACTGCCACCCGTACGCAGTATTTT
CDR3: CASSLAGTATRTQYF

V: TRBV19
length: 16
J: TRBJ1-5
D: TRBD1
size: once
DNA: TGTGCCAGTGCGACAGGGCTGGGGTATAGCAATCAGCCCCAGCATTTT
CDR3: CASATGLGYSNQPQHF

V: TRBV5-1
length: 13
J: TRBJ1-1
D: NA
size: NA
DNA: TGCGCCAGCAGCTTCGACAGGAACACTGAAGCTTTCTTT
CDR3: CASSFDRNTEAFF

V: TRBV7-7
length: 13
J: TRBJ2-5
D: TRBD2
size: NA
DNA: TGTGCTAGCAGCCCGGGAGGGGGAGAGACCCAGTACTTC
CDR3: CASSPGGGETQYF

V: TRBV7-9
length: 17
J: TRBJ2-6
D: NA
size: NA
DNA: TGTGCCATCACGGGGAGCGGAAAACTCTCTGGGGCCAACGTCCTGACTTTC
CDR3: CAITGSGKLSGANVLTF

V: TRBV6-5
length: 14
J: TRBJ1-6
D: TRBD1
size: once
DNA: TGTGCCAGCAACCGGACAGGGTATAATTCACCCCTCCACTTT
CDR3: CASNRTGYNSPLHF

V: TRBV30
length: 12
J: TRBJ1-1
D: NA
size: NA
DNA: TGTGCCTGGAGGGGAGGGAACACTGAAGCTTTCTTT
CDR3: CAWRGGNTEAFF

V: TRBV29-1
length: 12
J: TRBJ1-3
D: NA
size: NA
DNA: TGCAGCGTGGGGGCGCAGGGAAACACCATATATTTT
CDR3: CSVGAQGNTIYF

V: TRBV24-1
length: 17
J: TRBJ1-5
D: NA
size: NA
DNA: TGTGCCACCAGTGATGGACAGCCCGGTCTCTCTGCTCAGCCCCAGCATTTT
CDR3: CATSDGQPGLSAQPQHF

V: TRBV27
length: 16
J: TRBJ2-2
D: NA
size: NA
DNA: TGTGCCAGCTGTACCTTCGGGGAATTGAACGGCGGGGAGCTGTTTTTT
CDR3: CASCTFGELNGGELFF

V: TRBV15
length: 17
J: TRBJ1-2
D: TRBD1
size: NA
DNA: TGTGCCACCAGCAGAGGCAGGGGGACTGAGCCTAACTATGGCTACACCTTC
CDR3: CATSRGRGTEPNYGYTF

V: TRBV6-5
length: 13
J: TRBJ2-5
D: NA
size: NA
DNA: TGTGCCAGCATGAACACACAGGGAAAGACCCAGTACTTC
CDR3: CASMNTQGKTQYF

V: TRBV5-1
length: 16
J: TRBJ2-3
D: TRBD1
size: NA
DNA: TGCGCCAGCAGCTTGCCCCTGGGACAGGTCCAAGATACGCAGTATTTT
CDR3: CASSLPLGQVQDTQYF

V: TRBV24-1
length: 14
J: TRBJ2-1
D: TRBD2
size: NA
DNA: TGTGCCACCAGTAGGGCGGGGGGCGTTAATGAGCAGTTCTTC
CDR3: CATSRAGGVNEQFF

V: TRBV7-8
length: 14
J: TRBJ2-7
D: TRBD1
size: NA
DNA: TGTGCCAGCAGCCCACGGGACAGTGGCTACGAGCAGTACTTC
CDR3: CASSPRDSGYEQYF

V: TRBV19
length: 15
J: TRBJ1-2
D: TRBD1
size: NA
DNA: TGTGCCAGTTCCCTCAGGGGGGACATACTATATGGCTACACCTTC
CDR3: CASSLRGDILYGYTF

V: TRBV11-3
length: 19
J: TRBJ1-3
D: TRBD1
size: once
DNA: TGTGCCAGCAGCTTAGTTGGGTTGCGACAGGGTGAAATTGGAAACACCATATATTTT
CDR3: CASSLVGLRQGEIGNTIYF

V: TRBV7-8
length: 19
J: TRBJ1-6
D: NA
size: NA
DNA: TGTGCCAGCAGCTGGCCCCCGCGGGGGCCGAGCTCCTATAATTCACCCCTCCACTTT
CDR3: CASSWPPRGPSSYNSPLHF

V: TRBV5-6
length: 15
J: TRBJ1-2
D: NA
size: NA
DNA: TGTGCCAGCAGCTGGGGGGACTCGCTCCGGGATGGCTACACCTTC
CDR3: CASSWGDSLRDGYTF

V: TRBV5-5
length: 14
J: TRBJ2-4
D: NA
size: NA
DNA: TGTGCCAGCAGCTTGACAGGGATGGTAAACATTCAGTACTTC
CDR3: CASSLTGMVNIQYF